A few counts support the clone carrying this T cell receptor (beta chain). The target antigen is unknown. This entry belongs to a study of spatial heterogeneity in lung cancer. Points from the study as a whole: Mutation tallies in tumors tracked expanded intratumoral alpha and beta TCR counts.

V lost 3 bases to trimming and J lost 1 base, with 7 bases between them. The CDR3 has 12 amino acids. Germline V lookup: CDR1 DFQATT, CDR2 SNEGSKA (reference sequence). Time point meaning: sample taken at primary tumor resection. Around 68 TRACERx patients with early, untreated non-small cell lung cancer donated samples. Sequencing of whole RNA from tumor, nontumor lung or frozen PBMC involved no sorting. Unique molecular identifiers tagged every individual TCR cDNA molecule. TCRdb redid the calling of the 5' RACE reads with MiXCR, one entry per CDR3 protein. The sample carries 10,000 to 11,000 distinct CDR3 sequences, about 8% recorded once.

The gene calls are TRBV20-1 and TRBJ2-7, with no clear D. The clonotype comes from a female donor with early-stage non-small cell lung cancer. The sequencing used lung tumor tissue, collected at surgery. CDR3 region: CSARQVSYEQYF. The CDR3 DNA reads TGCAGTGCTAGGCAAGTTTCCTACGAGCAGTACTTC.